This passage covers 25 T cell receptor beta chains from one sample sequenced in a study of blood T cell repertoires in COVID-19. The protocol was immunoSEQ multiplex PCR, while the TCRdb copy is restricted to in-frame clones and leaves out a portion. The repertoire holds about 400,000 clones, more than 85% seen once, with around 2.9% in the top ten. The sample was peripheral blood. Receptors originate from a human donor in a cohort sampled during active COVID-19.

V and J are TRBV18 and TRBJ1-2; unclear D gene. Looked up from germline, CDR1 is KGHSH and CDR2 is LQKENI. V was pared by 6 bases and J by 3 bases, with 5 bases between. The CDR3 loop spans 11 amino acids. This chain's CDR3 is CASSGDYGYTF. The CDR3, as DNA: TGTGCCAGCTCGGGAGACTATGGCTACACCTTC.

This clone was counted a few times. The genes are TRBV7-3 and TRBJ2-2; D not resolved. Germline assignment: CDR1 SGHTA and CDR2 FQGTGA. The CDR3 consists of 13 residues. The germline V and J ends were trimmed by 1 base and 6 bases, with 6 bases remaining between them. CDR3 loop: CASSLMRSGELFF. The CDR3, as DNA: TGTGCCAGCAGCTTAATGCGGTCCGGGGAGCTGTTTTTT.

The CDR3 loop is CASASRDNYGYTF. CDR3 sequence (DNA): TGTGCCAGCGCCAGCAGGGATAACTATGGCTACACCTTC. The rearrangement links TRBV2 to TRBJ1-2, with D possibly being TRBD1 (5 bases). V was pared by 8 bases and J by 1 base, with 11 bases between. Germline V gene lookup returns CDR1 SNHLY and CDR2 FYNNEI. CDR3 size: 13 residues.

In this sample, this clone turned up a few times. V is TRBV6-5 and J is TRBJ1-1, with D possibly matching TRBD1 (5 bases). Trimming stripped 7 bases from V and 1 base from J, with 10 bases between. CDR3 length equals 13 residues. In germline, CDR1 is MNHEY, CDR2 SVGAGI. The CDR3 loop is CASTKTENTEAFF. The CDR3 nucleotides read TGTGCCAGCACTAAGACAGAGAACACTGAAGCTTTCTTT.

This chain links TRBV12-3 or TRBV12-4 with TRBJ2-5; the D gene is possibly TRBD1 (5 bases). This CDR3 is built from 13 residues. Trimming took 6 bases from V and 5 from J, leaving 13 bases between them. CDR3: CASSHKAGETQYF. As DNA, the CDR3 is TGTGCCAGCAGCCATAAGGCAGGGGAGACCCAGTACTTC.

For the CDR3, the DNA is TGTGCCAGTAGCGGGGGGCCAGATACGCAGTATTTT. Amino acids: CASSGGPDTQYF. The V and J genes are TRBV19 and TRBJ2-3, with D possibly TRBD2 on 7 matching bases. The CDR3 extends over 12 amino acids. Trimming took off 6 bases at V and 4 bases at J, with 8 bases between the two ends. The germline V gene has CDR1 LNHDA and CDR2 SQIVND (reference sequence).

The CDR3 region is CASSLGLLDVETQYF. CDR3 DNA: TGCGCCAGCAGCTTGGGACTACTAGACGTTGAGACCCAGTACTTC. J is TRBJ2-5 and V is TRBV5-1; possibly TRBD2 for D (5 bases). The CDR3 has 15 amino acids. V dropped 0 bases and J dropped 5 bases, with 14 bases sitting between them. Germline loops: CDR1 SGHRS, CDR2 YFSETQ. Combining the CDR3 with reference TRBV5-1 and TRBJ2-5 gives the whole variable domain KAGVTQTPRYLIKTRGQQVTLSCSPISGHRSVSWYQQTPGQGLQFLFEYFSETQRNKGNFPGRFSGRQFSNSRSEMNVSTLELGDSALYLCASSLGLLDVETQYFGPGTRLLVL.

CDR3 bases: TGTGCCAGCAGCTTGGTGGCAGGGGTGAGCGAGCAGTACTTC. This gives the protein CASSLVAGVSEQYF. The chain links TRBV5-4 to TRBJ2-7; TRBD1 is a possible D gene (6 bases). The V gene's germline CDR1 is SGHNT and CDR2 YYREEE (reference sequence). With 0 bases removed from V and 6 bases from J, the gap between germline ends came to 13 bases. The CDR3 loop spans 14 amino acids. The variable domain in full, with the rest retrieved from reference TRBV5-4 and TRBJ2-7, is ETGVTQSPTHLIKTRGQQVTLRCSSQSGHNTVSWYQQALGQGPQFIFQYYREEENGRGNFPPRFSGLQFPNYSSELNVNALELDDSALYLCASSLVAGVSEQYFGPGTRLTVT.

This chain links TRBV5-4 with TRBJ1-6; 9 bases line up with TRBD1. The length of the CDR3 is 14 residues. Germline CDR1 is SGHNT and CDR2 is YYREEE (reference sequence). The V and J ends lost 4 bases and 7 bases, in that order; junction bases with no gene match: 3. The CDR3 is CASSLGTGNSPLHF. CDR3 nucleotide sequence: TGTGCCAGCAGCCTCGGGACAGGGAATTCACCCCTCCACTTT.

This chain connects TRBV18 to TRBJ1-2, with TRBD1 matching 9 bases. Trimming at V came to 3 bases and at J to 4 bases, leaving 6 bases not matched to a gene. The CDR3 consists of 15 residues. CDR1 and CDR2 (germline): KGHSH, LQKENI. Written as DNA, the CDR3 is TGTGCCAGCTCACCGCCTCTGGACAGGGGCTATGGCTACACCTTC. Translated, it gives CASSPPLDRGYGYTF.

V is TRBV6-5 and J is TRBJ2-1; maybe TRBD2 (6 bases). From germline, CDR1 is MNHEY and CDR2 SVGAGI. The CDR3 extends over 13 amino acids. The ends were cut back, 4 bases at V and 7 bases at J, with 11 bases in the middle. This CDR3 reads CASSSTRGNEQFF. DNA of the CDR3: TGTGCCAGCAGTTCAACCCGGGGGAATGAGCAGTTCTTC.

V and J are TRBV27 and TRBJ2-7; TRBD1 might be the D (5 bases). Trimming shortened V by 2 bases and J by 5 bases, and 13 bases separated the two germline ends. This CDR3 contains 14 residues. Germline CDR1 is MNHEY and CDR2 is SMNVEV (reference sequence). The CDR3 loop is CASSLRQGLDEQYF. Written as DNA, the CDR3 is TGTGCCAGCAGTTTACGCCAGGGCCTCGACGAGCAGTACTTC.

This chain joins TRBV5-1 and TRBJ2-1, with TRBD2 matching 9 bases. The V gene end was trimmed by 4 bases and the J gene end by 4 bases; junction bases not matched to a gene: 6. Germline V CDR1 and CDR2: SGHRS, YFSETQ. The CDR3 length is 15 residues. The CDR3 here is CASSVGLASYNEQFF. The CDR3 DNA sequence: TGCGCCAGCAGCGTGGGACTAGCCTCTTACAATGAGCAGTTCTTC.

The DNA for the CDR3 is TGTGCCAGCAGCTTAGACTCGGTATTCCTTGAAGCTTTCTTT. As protein: CASSLDSVFLEAFF. V and J are TRBV11-3 and TRBJ1-1; D unclear. In germline, CDR1 is SGHNT, CDR2 YENEEA. V was trimmed by 0 bases and J by 7 bases, leaving 12 bases between them. CDR3 length equals 14 residues.

The V and J genes are TRBV10-3 and TRBJ2-1; 8 nucleotides align to TRBD1. V lost 0 bases and J lost 7; bases outside the gene matches: 14. The germline CDR1 and CDR2 sequences are ENHRY and SYGVKD. The CDR3 runs 18 residues. CDR3 coding DNA: TGTGCCATCAGTGAGTCGTCTCTAGGGACAGGAGACAAAAATGAGCAGTTCTTC. Translation: CAISESSLGTGDKNEQFF.

The chain uses TRBV12-3 or TRBV12-4 and TRBJ1-2; 8 nucleotides align to TRBD1. V lost 3 bases, J lost 7 bases, and 1 base stayed unmatched. The CDR3 runs 12 residues. CDR3 region: CASSFGQGGYTF. For the CDR3, the DNA is TGTGCCAGCAGTTTCGGACAGGGTGGCTACACCTTC.

This chain links TRBV9 with TRBJ1-1, with 11 bases fitting TRBD1. Trimming cost V 3 bases and J 4 bases; bases outside gene matches: 5. CDR3 size: 15 residues. CDR1 is SGDLS, CDR2 YYNGEE, per germline. CDR3 residues: CASSAGQGAGTEAFF. For the CDR3, the DNA is TGTGCCAGCAGCGCCGGACAGGGGGCCGGCACTGAAGCTTTCTTT.

This chain uses TRBV7-9 with TRBJ1-6, with 7 nucleotides matching TRBD1. The V gene end was trimmed by 0 bases and the J gene end by 5 bases; junction bases not matched to a gene: 7. This CDR3 is built from 17 residues. In germline, CDR1 is SEHNR, CDR2 FQNEAQ (reference sequence). This chain's CDR3 is CASSLAVWDSDNSPLHF. CDR3 nucleotide sequence: TGTGCCAGCAGCTTAGCGGTTTGGGACAGCGATAATTCACCCCTCCACTTT.

The V gene is TRBV9, the J gene TRBJ2-1; weak D call: TRBD2 (5 bases). The CDR3 totals 15 residues. Trimming took off 0 bases at V and 6 bases at J, with 13 bases between the two ends. CDR1 and CDR2 from the germline V gene are SGDLS and YYNGEE. This chain's CDR3 is CASSVGDEGGNEQFF. CDR3 bases: TGTGCCAGCAGCGTAGGGGATGAGGGTGGCAATGAGCAGTTCTTC. The full variable domain, in which reference TRBV9 and TRBJ2-1 provide the parts outside the CDR3, is DSGVTQTPKHLITATGQRVTLRCSPRSGDLSVYWYQQSLDQGLQFLIQYYNGEERAKGNILERFSAQQFPDLHSELNLSSLELGDSALYFCASSVGDEGGNEQFFGPGTRLTVL.

The gene calls are TRBV27 and TRBJ2-1; 11 bases agree with TRBD2. Trimming removed 4 bases from V and 5 bases from J; junction bases left unmatched: 4. The CDR3 has 15 amino acids. Germline lookup yields CDR1 MNHEY and CDR2 SMNVEV (reference sequence). Here the CDR3 DNA reads TGTGCCAGCAGTTCCGGGACTAGCGGAGACAATGAGCAGTTCTTC. This gives the protein CASSSGTSGDNEQFF.

The chain combines TRBV7-2 with TRBJ2-1, with 7 bases lining up with TRBD2. The length of the CDR3 is 18 residues. Losses at the gene ends were 3 bases for V and 2 bases for J; bases not matched to a gene: 13. Germline V lookup: CDR1 SGHTA, CDR2 FQGNSA. The CDR3 loop reads CASSFPAEGGPTYNEQFF. The CDR3 DNA is TGTGCCAGCAGCTTCCCCGCAGAGGGAGGGCCAACCTACAATGAGCAGTTCTTC.

The rearrangement joins TRBV25-1 to TRBJ1-4; weak D call: TRBD1 (5 bases). Trimming left V 3 bases short and J 5 bases short, with 13 bases between. The CDR3 is made up of 15 amino acids. Germline CDR1 and CDR2: MGHDK and SYGVNS. DNA of the CDR3: TGTGCCAGCAGTGATACCGGGACTGAGAATGAAAAACTGTTTTTT. Its protein is CASSDTGTENEKLFF.

V and J are TRBV6-1 and TRBJ2-4, with 9 bases that match TRBD1. J lost 7 bases, V lost 1 base, and 5 bases had no gene match. This CDR3 region has 15 residues. The germline CDR1 and CDR2 sequences are MNHNS and SASEGT. The CDR3 region is CASSEGRTGENIQYF. CDR3 sequence (DNA): TGTGCCAGCAGTGAAGGTAGGACAGGGGAGAACATTCAGTACTTC.

In its sample, this clone was seen a few times. The chain employs TRBV2 and TRBJ2-1; the match to TRBD2 covers 8 bases. V shed 6 bases and J 4 bases; nucleotides not matched to a gene: 5. CDR1 and CDR2 from the germline V gene are SNHLY and FYNNEI. The CDR3 totals 14 residues. The CDR3 DNA is TGTGCCAGCAGGGAGCGGGGGTTATACAATGAGCAGTTCTTC. Its protein product is CASRERGLYNEQFF.

This chain links TRBV10-3 with TRBJ2-1, with D possibly matching TRBD2 (6 bases). The V gene lost 10 bases and the J gene lost 6 bases, with 22 bases spanning the gap. Germline-derived CDR1 and CDR2 are ENHRY and SYGVKD. This CDR3 contains 15 residues. This CDR3 reads CASIPTDAGSNEQFF. As DNA, the CDR3 is TGTGCCAGCATCCCGACAGACGCGGGGAGCAATGAGCAGTTCTTC.